Each of the 5 T cell receptor beta chains below was sequenced from the same sample in a study of T-cell reconstitution after alpha-beta-depleted transplantation in children. Unique molecular identifiers tagged the TCRbeta library. TCRdb passed the PCR reads through MiXCR, listing each CDR3 protein once. The profile shows 6,400 or so distinct CDR3 sequences, around 15% of them singletons. Sequenced here: PBMCs, sampled before TCRalphabeta/CD19-depleted stem cell transplant. Receptor source: a boy aged 2-9 years with acute lymphoblastic leukemia, due to receive a stem cell transplant.

Within the sample, this clonotype is medium-sized. The V and J genes are TRBV11-2 and TRBJ2-3, with 10 positions matching TRBD1. Losses at the gene ends were 6 bases for V and 4 bases for J; bases not matched to a gene: 7. This CDR3 comprises 15 residues. Germline V CDR1 and CDR2: SGHAT, FQNNGV. The CDR3 spells CASRDRGGGADTQYF. In DNA form, the CDR3 reads TGTGCCAGCAGGGACAGGGGGGGCGGTGCAGATACGCAGTATTTT.

CDR3 nucleotide sequence: TGTGCCAGCAGTGACATATCGGGCACAGATACGCAGTATTTT. This codes for CASSDISGTDTQYF. The V gene is TRBV6-4, the J gene TRBJ2-3; D is undetermined. CDR3 size: 14 residues. The V end lost 2 bases, the J end lost 1 base, and 7 bases lay between the germline ends. Germline V lookup: CDR1 MRHNA, CDR2 SNTAGT.

V is TRBV27 and J is TRBJ2-1, with TRBD2 matching 12 bases. The CDR3 sequence is 15 residues long. Losses at the gene ends were 3 bases for V and 6 bases for J; bases not matched to a gene: 3. Germline loops: CDR1 MNHEY, CDR2 SMNVEV (reference sequence). Here the CDR3 DNA reads TGTGCCAGCAGTTTCCCTAGCGGGGGGGTCAATGAGCAGTTCTTC. Amino acids: CASSFPSGGVNEQFF.

In its sample, this clonotype ranks as medium-sized. CDR3 nucleotide sequence: TGTGCCAGCAGTTTATCCTTCAATCAGCCCCAGCATTTT. Its protein is CASSLSFNQPQHF. J is TRBJ1-5 and V is TRBV27; no definite D call. This CDR3 contains 13 residues. In germline, CDR1 is MNHEY, CDR2 SMNVEV (reference sequence). The germline V and J ends were trimmed by 0 bases and 3 bases, with 3 bases remaining between them.

This clonotype qualifies as medium-sized (0.01 to 0.1%). The gene calls are TRBV10-3 and TRBJ2-2, with D perhaps matching TRBD2 (6 bases). The CDR3 runs to 17 residues. V was shortened by 8 bases and J by 4 bases, with 23 bases between the two germline ends. From germline, CDR1 is ENHRY and CDR2 SYGVKD. CDR3 coding DNA: TGTGCCATCCCGAGGGACGGACCCGAAGCGGGCACCGGGGAGCTGTTTTTT. Amino acids: CAIPRDGPEAGTGELFF.